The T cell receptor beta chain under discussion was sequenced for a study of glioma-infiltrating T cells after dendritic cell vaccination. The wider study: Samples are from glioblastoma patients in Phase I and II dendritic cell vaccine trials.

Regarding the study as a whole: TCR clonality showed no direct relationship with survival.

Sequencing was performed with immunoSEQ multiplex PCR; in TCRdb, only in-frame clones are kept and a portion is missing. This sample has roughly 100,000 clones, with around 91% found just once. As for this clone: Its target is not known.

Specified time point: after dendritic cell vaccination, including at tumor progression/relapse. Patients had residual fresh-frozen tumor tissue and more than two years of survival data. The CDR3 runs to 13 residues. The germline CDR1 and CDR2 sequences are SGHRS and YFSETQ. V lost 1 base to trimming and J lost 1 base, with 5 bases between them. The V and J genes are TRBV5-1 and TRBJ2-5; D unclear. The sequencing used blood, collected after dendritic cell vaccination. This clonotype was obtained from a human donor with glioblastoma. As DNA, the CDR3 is TGCGCCAGCAGCTTGTGGCCCCAAGAGACCCAGTACTTC. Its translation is CASSLWPQETQYF.